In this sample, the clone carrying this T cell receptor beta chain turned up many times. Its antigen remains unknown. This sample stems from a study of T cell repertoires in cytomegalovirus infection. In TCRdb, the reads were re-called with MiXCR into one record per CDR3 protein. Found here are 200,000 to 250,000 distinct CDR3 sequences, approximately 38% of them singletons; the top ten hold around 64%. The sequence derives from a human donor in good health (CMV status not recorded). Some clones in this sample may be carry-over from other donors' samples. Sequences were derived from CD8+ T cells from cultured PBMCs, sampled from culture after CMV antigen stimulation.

CDR3 sequence reads: CASSPGVSGPEAFF. In DNA form, the CDR3 reads TGTGCCAGCAGCCCCGGGGTTTCGGGCCCTGAAGCTTTCTTT. This rearrangement joins TRBV7-6 to TRBJ1-1; D gene ambiguous. The V end lost 5 bases, the J end lost 6 bases, and 16 bases lay between the germline ends. This CDR3 region has 14 residues. In germline, CDR1 is SGHVS, CDR2 FNYEAQ.